Following are 20 T cell receptor beta chains from one sample sequenced in a study of blood T cells in healthy people across ages. Primers used in a second PCR of about 7 to 11 cycles were a sample-barcoded 5' primer and a J-beta primer mix. In TCRdb, the 5' RACE reads were re-called with MiXCR into one record per CDR3 protein. The sample yields 1.6 million or so distinct CDR3 sequences, about 31% seen once. Sequenced input: blood. The receptors stem from a woman aged 25 to 39 in good health.

This rearrangement joins TRBV7-2 to TRBJ1-2; the D gene is possibly TRBD1 (6 bases). The CDR3 sequence is 13 residues long. Germline loops: CDR1 SGHTA, CDR2 FQGNSA. V lost 5 bases and J 3 bases, leaving 10 bases between the germline ends. CDR3 sequence: CASSHDRHYGYTF. Here the CDR3 DNA reads TGTGCCAGCAGCCACGACAGGCACTATGGCTACACCTTC.

This clonotype was counted ten times or more. The chain recombines TRBV9 with TRBJ2-5, with a possible D match to TRBD1 (6 bases). The CDR3 extends over 15 amino acids. Germline values: CDR1 SGDLS, CDR2 YYNGEE. The ends were cut back, 0 bases at V and 4 bases at J, with 13 bases in the middle. The CDR3 spells CASSVARGGGETQYF. The CDR3, as DNA: TGTGCCAGCAGCGTAGCCAGGGGCGGTGGAGAGACCCAGTACTTC.

In its sample, this clonotype was seen a few times. The rearrangement uses TRBV10-3 and TRBJ1-5, with D hard to call. CDR1 is ENHRY and CDR2 is SYGVKD in the germline V gene. This CDR3 contains 14 residues. Trimming took 2 bases from V and 0 from J, leaving 5 bases between them. For the CDR3, the DNA is TGTGCCATCAGTGAGGAGTATAGCAATCAGCCCCAGCATTTT. Protein product: CAISEEYSNQPQHF.

In this sample, this clonotype turned up a few times. V gene TRBV4-1 combines with J gene TRBJ2-1; TRBD2 matches 8 bases. V shed 5 bases, J shed 3 bases, and the junction held 6 bases outside the gene matches. The CDR3 extends over 15 amino acids. Per the germline V gene, CDR1 is MGHRA and CDR2 is YSYEKL. CDR3 nucleotides: TGCGCCAGCAGCTCACTAGCGGTCCGCTACAATGAGCAGTTCTTC. Its protein product is CASSSLAVRYNEQFF.

This clonotype appeared a few times. The gene calls are TRBV29-1 and TRBJ2-1; D is undetermined. Trimming took off 7 bases at V and 4 bases at J, with 11 bases between the two ends. CDR1 and CDR2 from the germline V gene are SQVTM and ANQGSEA. The CDR3 is 12 residues long. The CDR3 DNA sequence: TGCAGCGCCCAATGGGAATACAATGAGCAGTTCTTC. Its translation is CSAQWEYNEQFF.

The chain links TRBV27 to TRBJ2-7; possibly TRBD1 for D (7 bases). This CDR3 comprises 16 residues. The ends were cut back, 4 bases at V and 1 base at J, with 17 bases in the middle. Germline CDR1 and CDR2: MNHEY and SMNVEV (reference sequence). The CDR3 spells CASSSWRAGGSYEQYF. In nucleotides, the CDR3 is TGTGCCAGCAGTTCTTGGAGGGCAGGGGGTTCCTACGAGCAGTACTTC.

The rearrangement uses TRBV4-1 and TRBJ2-1; TRBD2 matches at 13 bases. Looked up from germline, CDR1 is MGHRA and CDR2 is YSYEKL. The CDR3 runs 19 residues. V lost 3 bases, J lost 0 bases, and 8 bases stayed unmatched. CDR3 sequence reads: CASSQGLAGTQSSYNEQFF. The CDR3 nucleotides read TGCGCCAGCAGCCAGGGACTAGCGGGAACCCAGAGCTCCTACAATGAGCAGTTCTTC.

For this clonotype: A much larger clone lies one base from this, so it may be a read error. The J gene is TRBJ2-5, the V gene TRBV6-5, with 8 positions matching TRBD2. V shed 6 bases, J shed 6 bases, and the junction held 12 bases outside the gene matches. The CDR3 runs 15 residues. Germline V gives CDR1 MNHEY, CDR2 SVGAGI. The CDR3 nucleotides are TGTGCCAGCAGCTCCTGCGGGGGGAGGGGAAAGACCCAGTACTTC. The encoded protein is CASSSCGGRGKTQYF.

This chain joins TRBV9 and TRBJ1-6; unclear D gene. Germline CDR1 SGDLS, CDR2 YYNGEE. The CDR3 runs to 16 residues. V gave up 0 bases and J gave up 7 bases, with 14 bases separating them. CDR3 bases: TGTGCCAGCAGCGTAGAGGGAGGGCGAGCGAATTCACCCCTCCACTTT. It translates to CASSVEGGRANSPLHF.

The chain uses TRBV7-3 and TRBJ2-7; possible D gene TRBD2, 7 bases. V was pared by 5 bases and J by 4 bases, with 15 bases between. Germline-derived CDR1 and CDR2 are SGHTA and FQGTGA. The CDR3 is 14 residues long. The CDR3 sequence is CASSERGGGYEQYF. The CDR3, as DNA: TGTGCCAGCAGCGAAAGGGGAGGGGGTTACGAGCAGTACTTC.

At least ten counts were recorded for this clonotype. This sequence joins TRBV7-8 and TRBJ2-7; D remains unclear. This CDR3 is built from 13 residues. Germline lookup yields CDR1 SGHVS and CDR2 FQNEAQ. V shed 1 base and J shed 3 bases, with 7 bases lying between them. The CDR3 loop is CASSLGPIYEQYF. The CDR3 bases are TGTGCCAGCAGCTTAGGACCCATCTACGAGCAGTACTTC.

The gene calls are TRBV11-2 and TRBJ2-1; no clear D. Germline V gene data show CDR1 as SGHAT and CDR2 as FQNNGV. The CDR3 has 15 residues. Trimming took off 5 bases at V and 4 bases at J, with 15 bases between the two ends. CDR3 bases: TGTGCCAGCAGCGAAAGGAGCATCACTTACAATGAGCAGTTCTTC. Protein sequence: CASSERSITYNEQFF. Drawing the rest from reference TRBV11-2 and TRBJ2-1, the complete variable domain is EAGVAQSPRYKIIEKRQSVAFWCNPISGHATLYWYQQILGQGPKLLIQFQNNGVVDDSQLPKDRFSAERLKGVDSTLKIQPAKLEDSAVYLCASSERSITYNEQFFGPGTRLTVL.

This rearrangement joins TRBV12-3 or TRBV12-4 to TRBJ1-5; 12 bases agree with TRBD1. V trimming: 6 bases; J trimming: 1 base; junction bases outside the gene matches: 10. This CDR3 has 18 residues. This CDR3 is CASRPGTGGAGSNQPQHF. Written as DNA, the CDR3 is TGTGCCAGCAGACCCGGGACAGGGGGCGCTGGGAGCAATCAGCCCCAGCATTTT.

The rearrangement links TRBV28 to TRBJ1-1; TRBD1 might be the D (5 bases). V shed 7 bases and J shed 2 bases, with 14 bases lying between them. The CDR3 consists of 14 residues. Germline CDR1 and CDR2: MDHEN and SYDVKM. This chain's CDR3 is CASKLGTDNTEAFF. CDR3 coding DNA: TGTGCCAGCAAACTCGGGACGGATAACACTGAAGCTTTCTTT.

The V and J genes are TRBV4-1 and TRBJ1-2; D unresolved. V lost 6 bases and J lost 0, with 11 bases in between. CDR3 size: 14 residues. CDR1 MGHRA and CDR2 YSYEKL come from the germline V gene. The CDR3 reads CASRQLDSNYGYTF. In DNA form, the CDR3 reads TGCGCCAGCAGACAGCTAGATTCTAACTATGGCTACACCTTC.

The chain uses TRBV20-1 and TRBJ1-5; D is unresolved. The germline V gene has CDR1 DFQATT and CDR2 SNEGSKA (reference sequence). The V gene lost 3 bases and the J gene lost 3 bases, with 12 bases spanning the gap. The CDR3 totals 14 residues. The CDR3 protein is CSASSGTINQPQHF. Here the CDR3 DNA reads TGCAGTGCTAGTTCTGGTACTATCAATCAGCCCCAGCATTTT.

This clonotype has a handful of counts. The chain is built from TRBV9 and TRBJ1-1; unclear D gene. V lost 0 bases and J lost 5, with 11 bases in between. This CDR3 contains 14 residues. The germline V gene has CDR1 SGDLS and CDR2 YYNGEE. Written as DNA, the CDR3 is TGTGCCAGCAGCGTAGCTAGCCCTAGGACTGAAGCTTTCTTT. Translated: CASSVASPRTEAFF.

This chain connects TRBV30 to TRBJ1-5; tentatively, D is TRBD1 (5 bases). V shed 3 bases and J shed 4 bases, with 25 bases lying between them. The CDR3 is 18 residues long. The germline gives CDR1 GTSNPN, CDR2 SVGIG (reference sequence). CDR3 coding DNA: TGTGCCTGGAGCGAATGGGGTGAATGGGGGGATCGGAATCAGCCCCAGCATTTT. Translated: CAWSEWGEWGDRNQPQHF.

The genes are TRBV15 and TRBJ1-2; 7 nucleotides agree with TRBD1. Trimming removed 0 bases from V and 7 bases from J; junction bases left unmatched: 5. Germline lookup yields CDR1 LNHNV and CDR2 YYDKDF (reference sequence). The CDR3 covers 14 residues. The CDR3 loop reads CATSRDRQGSGYTF. CDR3 nucleotides: TGTGCCACCAGCAGAGACCGACAGGGCAGTGGCTACACCTTC. Based on the CDR3 plus reference TRBV15 and TRBJ1-2, the full variable domain is DAMVIQNPRYQVTQFGKPVTLSCSQTLNHNVMYWYQQKSSQAPKLLFHYYDKDFNNEADTPDNFQSRRPNTSFCFLDIRSPGLGDTAMYLCATSRDRQGSGYTFGSGTRLTVV.

The V and J genes are TRBV3-1 and TRBJ1-1; D may be TRBD1 (6 bases). Trimming shortened V by 4 bases and J by 8 bases, and 11 bases separated the two germline ends. The CDR3 extends over 12 amino acids. Looked up from germline, CDR1 is LGHDT and CDR2 is YNNKEL (reference sequence). In nucleotides, the CDR3 is TGTGCCAGCAGCCGGGGGCGGGGGGAAGCTTTCTTT. Translated, it gives CASSRGRGEAFF. The full variable domain, its missing parts supplied by reference TRBV3-1 and TRBJ1-1, is DTAVSQTPKYLVTQMGNDKSIKCEQNLGHDTMYWYKQDSKKFLKIMFSYNNKELIINETVPNRFSPKSPDKAHLNLHINSLELGDSAVYFCASSRGRGEAFFGQGTRLTVV.